The source of this T cell receptor beta chain is a study of OX40 agonist ivuxolimab in advanced cancers. For the study at large: Each patient was given ivuxolimab into a vein every 2 weeks, at 0.01 to 10 mg/kg.

On this clone: Its specificity is not known.

Notes on the study in general: Among the least clonally expanded were partial responders at 0.1-3.0 mg/kg.

TCRdb keeps only in-frame clones here, not all; method: immunoSEQ multiplex PCR. The repertoire holds about 60,000 clones, with approximately 83% as singletons. CDR1 is MGHDK and CDR2 is SYGVNS in the germline V gene. Trimming pared 5 bases from V and 1 base from J, leaving 14 bases between. This CDR3 spans 15 amino acids. The chain recombines TRBV25-1 with TRBJ1-1; weak D call: TRBD1 (5 bases). Sequenced material: CD4+ or CD8+ T cells sorted from blood, taken in a trial of the OX40 agonist ivuxolimab. This TCR was recovered from an adult with an advanced solid tumor such as melanoma, head and neck, liver or kidney cancer. The chain's CDR3 is CASSPYRGENTEAFF. CDR3 DNA: TGTGCCAGCAGTCCCTACCGGGGGGAGAACACTGAAGCTTTCTTT.